The 7 T cell receptor beta chains below were found in one sample sequenced in a study of shared clonotypes between healthy human individuals. Data came from immunoSEQ multiplex PCR; TCRdb stores just in-frame clones and leaves some out. The sample records roughly 700,000 clones, around 72% being singletons. The sequenced sample consisted of memory CD4+ T cells sorted from blood. The subset: CD45RA-negative fraction. These receptors originate from a woman aged 30 to 39 in good health.

This clone was detected a few times. This CDR3 is CATTRGGAFF. CDR3 coding DNA: TGTGCCACCACTCGGGGGGGAGCTTTCTTT. The V gene is TRBV28, the J gene TRBJ1-1; D is possibly TRBD1 (5 bases). V gave up 10 bases and J gave up 10 bases, with 13 bases separating them. Per germline, CDR1 MDHEN and CDR2 SYDVKM. The CDR3 totals 10 residues.

The J gene is TRBJ2-2, the V gene TRBV10-3, with 8 bases matching TRBD2. Germline V lookup: CDR1 ENHRY, CDR2 SYGVKD. Trimming took 4 bases from V and 3 from J; bases not matched to a gene: 1. This CDR3 spans 14 amino acids. CDR3 bases: TGTGCCATCAGTGCAGCGGGAGACACCGGGGAGCTGTTTTTT. Its protein product is CAISAAGDTGELFF.

The chain joins TRBV18 to TRBJ1-4; D uncertain. The CDR3 is 14 residues long. Germline V gene lookup returns CDR1 KGHSH and CDR2 LQKENI. V gave up 2 bases and J gave up 10 bases, with 14 bases separating them. CDR3 in DNA: TGTGCCAGCTCACCAGTTCAGGCCGAGGGAAAACTGTTTTTT. Translated, it gives CASSPVQAEGKLFF. The whole variable domain, filled in from reference TRBV18 and TRBJ1-4, reads NAGVMQNPRHLVRRRGQEARLRCSPMKGHSHVYWYRQLPEEGLKFMVYLQKENIIDESGMPKERFSAEFPKEGPSILRIQQVVRGDSAAYFCASSPVQAEGKLFFGSGTQLSVL.

V usage is TRBV18 and J usage is TRBJ1-2; perhaps TRBD1 as D (5 bases). CDR1 KGHSH and CDR2 LQKENI come from the germline V gene. This CDR3 comprises 16 residues. V dropped 0 bases and J dropped 1 base, with 12 bases sitting between them. CDR3 bases: TGTGCCAGCTCACCACCGTTGGGGACGAATAACTATGGCTACACCTTC. Encoded protein: CASSPPLGTNNYGYTF.

The rearrangement links TRBV29-1 to TRBJ2-1; D gene uncertain. V was cut by 0 bases and J by 1 base, with 7 bases left in between. Germline CDR1 reads SQVTM; CDR2 reads ANQGSEA. The length of the CDR3 is 14 residues. This CDR3 is CSVEERPSYNEQFF. CDR3 nucleotide sequence: TGCAGCGTTGAAGAGCGTCCGTCCTACAATGAGCAGTTCTTC.

This clone was observed once. The rearrangement uses TRBV6-5 and TRBJ2-1, with 9 positions matching TRBD2. CDR3 length: 15 amino acids. From germline, CDR1 is MNHEY and CDR2 SVGAGI. The trim removed 2 bases at V and 4 bases at J, leaving 3 bases unmatched. This CDR3 reads CASSYTSGFYNEQFF. The CDR3 nucleotides are TGTGCCAGCAGTTACACTAGCGGGTTTTACAATGAGCAGTTCTTC.

The rearrangement links TRBV28 to TRBJ2-7; D is unclear. The ends were cut back, 9 bases at V and 6 bases at J, with 12 bases in the middle. CDR1 is MDHEN, CDR2 SYDVKM, per germline. This CDR3 has 11 residues. Written as DNA, the CDR3 is TGTGCCAGTTACGATTTTGTCGAGCAGTACTTC. Amino acids: CASYDFVEQYF.